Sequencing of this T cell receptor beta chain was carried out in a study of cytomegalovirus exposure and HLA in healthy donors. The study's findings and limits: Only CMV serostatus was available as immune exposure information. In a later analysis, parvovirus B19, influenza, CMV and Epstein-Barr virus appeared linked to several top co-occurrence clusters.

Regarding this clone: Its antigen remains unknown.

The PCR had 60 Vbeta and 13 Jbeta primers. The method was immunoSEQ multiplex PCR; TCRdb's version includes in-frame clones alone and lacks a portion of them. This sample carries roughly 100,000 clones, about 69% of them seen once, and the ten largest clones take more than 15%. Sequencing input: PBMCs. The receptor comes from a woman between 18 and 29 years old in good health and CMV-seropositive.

The CDR3 coding sequence is TGCAGCGTTGACGTCGTGGATACGCAGTATTTT. Translated: CSVDVVDTQYF. The V and J genes are TRBV29-1 and TRBJ2-3; no clear D. The CDR3 is 11 residues long. Between the trimmed V and J ends, which lost 3 bases and 6 bases, there was a span of 7 bases. CDR1 and CDR2 from the germline V gene are SQVTM and ANQGSEA.